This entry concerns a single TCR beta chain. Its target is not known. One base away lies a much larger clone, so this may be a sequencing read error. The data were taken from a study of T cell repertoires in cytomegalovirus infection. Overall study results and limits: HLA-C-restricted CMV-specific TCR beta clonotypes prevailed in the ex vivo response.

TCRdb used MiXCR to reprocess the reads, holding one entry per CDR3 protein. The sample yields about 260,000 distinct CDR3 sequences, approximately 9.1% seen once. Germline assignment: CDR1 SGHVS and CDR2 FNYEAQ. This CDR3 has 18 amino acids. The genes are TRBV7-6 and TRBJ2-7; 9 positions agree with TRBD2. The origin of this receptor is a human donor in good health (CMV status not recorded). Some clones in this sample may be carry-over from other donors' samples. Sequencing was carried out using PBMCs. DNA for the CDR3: TGTCCCAGCAGCCAATTCCCCAGTCGGCTAGCGGGATTGGACGAGCAGTACTTC. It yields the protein CPSSQFPSRLAGLDEQYF. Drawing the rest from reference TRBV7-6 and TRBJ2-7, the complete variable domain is GAGVSQSPRYKVTKRGQDVALRCDPISGHVSLYWYRQALGQGPEFLTYFNYEAQQDKSGLPNDRFSAERPEGSISTLTIQRTEQRDSAMYRCPSSQFPSRLAGLDEQYFGPGTRLTVT.